These 10 T cell receptor beta chains originate from one sample sequenced in a study of T-cell memory formation after mild COVID-19 (dated by TCRdb to the early 2020s). The library was produced with 5' RACE. TCRdb names Illumina NovaSeq 6000 as the instrument used. TCRdb passed the public sequencing reads through fastp at Q25 and MiXCR, retaining productive beta sequences. Each entry is one CDR3 protein sequence, shown with its most common DNA and genes. The sample includes around 530,000 distinct CDR3 sequences, with roughly 21% observed a single time. Around 8.4% of the sample rests with the top ten. Sequences were obtained from PBMCs or a T cell subset sorted from them (not recorded which). Receptors originate from an adult woman who had mild COVID-19 (a few samples of this study predate the infection). The sample titles of this study are shuffled in the database, so cell type and time point are left out; the donor was told from shared clones.

The V call is TRBV6-5, the J call TRBJ2-3, with 10 positions matching TRBD1. CDR3 length: 17 amino acids. The V segment lost 5 bases and the J segment 1 base; nucleotides outside the gene matches: 9. From germline, CDR1 is MNHEY and CDR2 SVGAGI. The chain's CDR3 is CASSLSPGTGGTDTQYF. CDR3 sequence (DNA): TGTGCCAGCAGTCTCTCCCCCGGGACAGGGGGCACAGATACGCAGTATTTT.

The rearrangement uses TRBV30 and TRBJ1-1, with D unclear. Per the germline V gene, CDR1 is GTSNPN and CDR2 is SVGIG (reference sequence). V lost 0 bases and J lost 2, with 13 bases in between. This CDR3 comprises 15 residues. The CDR3 spells CAWSVRSGFNTEAFF. The CDR3 bases are TGTGCCTGGAGTGTACGCTCGGGGTTTAACACTGAAGCTTTCTTT.

J is TRBJ1-5 and V is TRBV6-5, with D perhaps matching TRBD1 (6 bases). CDR1 is MNHEY, CDR2 SVGAGI, per germline. Trimming shortened V by 5 bases and J by 4 bases, and 15 bases separated the two germline ends. The CDR3 has 15 residues. The CDR3 coding sequence is TGTGCCAGCAGTCCCCGGGAGGGGGGGAATCAGCCCCAGCATTTT. Protein: CASSPREGGNQPQHF.

This clonotype was observed a few times. CDR3 protein: CASSVDVTGELFF. CDR3 nucleotide sequence: TGTGCCAGCAGCGTAGATGTCACCGGGGAGCTGTTTTTT. This chain joins TRBV9 and TRBJ2-2; D not resolved. Trimming took off 0 bases at V and 4 bases at J, with 4 bases between the two ends. CDR1 SGDLS and CDR2 YYNGEE come from the germline V gene. The CDR3 loop spans 13 amino acids.

This clonotype was observed a few times. The chain employs TRBV29-1 and TRBJ1-2; tentative D call: TRBD1 (6 bases). CDR1 is SQVTM and CDR2 is ANQGSEA in the germline V gene. V lost 2 bases and J 4 bases, leaving 14 bases between the germline ends. This CDR3 region has 14 residues. CDR3 region: CSVEFRGRSYGYTF. The CDR3 DNA follows: TGCAGCGTTGAATTCAGGGGCCGGTCCTATGGCTACACCTTC.

V is TRBV7-9 and J is TRBJ2-7; 9 positions match TRBD1. V shed 5 bases, J shed 6 bases, and the junction held 11 bases outside the gene matches. The germline CDR1 and CDR2 sequences are SEHNR and FQNEAQ (reference sequence). The CDR3 has 15 amino acids. The DNA of the CDR3 is TGTGCCAGCAGCCTCCGGACAGGGGTAGGAGTCGAGCAGTACTTC. The encoded protein is CASSLRTGVGVEQYF. The full variable domain, its missing parts supplied by reference TRBV7-9 and TRBJ2-7, is DTGVSQNPRHKITKRGQNVTFRCDPISEHNRLYWYRQTLGQGPEFLTYFQNEAQLEKSRLLSDRFSAERPKGSFSTLEIQRTEQGDSAMYLCASSLRTGVGVEQYFGPGTRLTVT.

This clonotype has more than one count but fewer than ten. This chain joins TRBV6-2 or TRBV6-3 and TRBJ2-2, with no clear D. Looked up from germline, CDR1 is MNHEY and CDR2 is SVGEGT. The V gene lost 1 base and the J gene lost 4 bases, with 7 bases spanning the gap. The length of the CDR3 is 14 residues. This chain's CDR3 is CASSYYWATGELFF. The DNA of the CDR3 is TGTGCCAGCAGTTACTATTGGGCCACCGGGGAGCTGTTTTTT.

The chain employs TRBV9 and TRBJ1-2; TRBD1 matches at 8 bases. Germline V gives CDR1 SGDLS, CDR2 YYNGEE. The CDR3 is 15 amino acids. V was pared by 4 bases and J by 3 bases, with 8 bases of the junction left unmatched. CDR3 protein: CASSTGQGIDYGYTF. The CDR3 coding sequence is TGTGCCAGCAGCACCGGACAGGGTATCGACTATGGCTACACCTTC. The full variable domain, with the rest looked up from reference TRBV9 and TRBJ1-2, is DSGVTQTPKHLITATGQRVTLRCSPRSGDLSVYWYQQSLDQGLQFLIQYYNGEERAKGNILERFSAQQFPDLHSELNLSSLELGDSALYFCASSTGQGIDYGYTFGSGTRLTVV.

The table lists this clonotype with a few counts. This chain uses TRBV11-2 with TRBJ1-5; D is unresolved. Germline loops: CDR1 SGHAT, CDR2 FQNNGV. The V end lost 5 bases, the J end lost 12 bases, and 11 bases lay between the germline ends. CDR3 length equals 11 residues. This CDR3 reads CASSHDGLQHF. CDR3 sequence (DNA): TGTGCCAGCAGCCACGACGGACTCCAGCATTTT.

The chain joins TRBV12-3 or TRBV12-4 to TRBJ1-3; the D gene is possibly TRBD1 (6 bases). The CDR3 runs 15 residues. Trimming left V 2 bases short and J 3 bases short, with 11 bases between. CDR3 nucleotides: TGTGCCAGCAGTTTACAGGGGACGGGTGGAAACACCATATATTTT. Translated, it gives CASSLQGTGGNTIYF.